This T cell receptor beta chain was captured by sequencing in a study of CD8 T cells in Susac syndrome. Reverse transcription of roughly 0.45 to 1 ug RNA was performed with random hexamers. TCRdb passed the immunoSEQ multiplex PCR reads through MiXCR, listing each CDR3 protein once. The data contain about 94,000 distinct CDR3 sequences, about 95% of them singletons. Germline V gives CDR1 LGHNA, CDR2 YSLEER. This CDR3 contains 15 residues. The V and J ends lost 0 bases and 8 bases respectively, with 14 bases between them. This TCR was sampled from a human donor with Susac syndrome. Sequencing was done on a sample of CD4+ T cells from PBMCs. The rearrangement links TRBV4-3 to TRBJ1-5, with a possible D match to TRBD1 (5 bases). As DNA, the CDR3 is TGCGCCAGCAGCCAAGAATGGTCCAGGGTGGAGCCCCAGCATTTT. This sequence encodes CASSQEWSRVEPQHF.